Sequencing of this T cell receptor (beta chain) was carried out in a study of T cell repertoires in cytomegalovirus infection. For the study at large: Evidence of both CMV infection and a matching HLA type came from public TCR beta signatures.

TCRdb reanalysed the reads using MiXCR and keeps one entry per CDR3 protein. Of fewer than 300,000 distinct CDR3 sequences in the sample, about 26% were seen once. This clonotype was recorded a few times. V lost 6 bases to trimming and J lost 2 bases; unmatched junction nucleotides: 4. This CDR3 is 13 amino acids long. Germline V gives CDR1 MDHEN, CDR2 SYDVKM. The source of this sequence is a human donor in good health (CMV status not recorded). Some clones in this sample may be carry-over from other donors' samples. The chain links TRBV28 to TRBJ2-7; 7 bases match TRBD2. Sample: PBMCs. The CDR3 region has the DNA TGTGCCAGCAGGGAGGGAGGGGCCTACGAGCAGTACTTC. The encoded protein is CASREGGAYEQYF.